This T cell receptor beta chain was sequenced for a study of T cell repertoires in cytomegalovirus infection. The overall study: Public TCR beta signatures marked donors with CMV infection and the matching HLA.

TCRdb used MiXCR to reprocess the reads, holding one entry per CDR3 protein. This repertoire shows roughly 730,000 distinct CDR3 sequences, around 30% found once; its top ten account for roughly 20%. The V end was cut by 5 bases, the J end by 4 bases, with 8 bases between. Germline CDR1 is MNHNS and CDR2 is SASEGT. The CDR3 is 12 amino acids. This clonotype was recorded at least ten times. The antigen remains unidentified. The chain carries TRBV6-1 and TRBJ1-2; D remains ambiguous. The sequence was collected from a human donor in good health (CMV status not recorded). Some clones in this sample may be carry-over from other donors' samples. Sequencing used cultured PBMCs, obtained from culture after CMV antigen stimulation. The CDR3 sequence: CASSPEGYGYTF. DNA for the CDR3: TGTGCCAGCAGTCCCGAGGGCTATGGCTACACCTTC.